This entry concerns a single T cell receptor beta chain. Its antigen is not identified. The diagnostic workup employed clinical symptoms, serum thyroxine, TRAb, thyroid ultrasound and orbital computed tomography. The data were obtained in a study of Graves' ophthalmopathy and Graves' hyperthyroidism. TCR beta CDR3 amplification used RNA transcripts. Second-round multiplex PCR came after first-round RT-PCR with HTBI primers. TCRdb re-derived calls from the multiplex PCR reads in MiXCR, one entry per CDR3 protein. Of around 1.1 million distinct CDR3 sequences in the sample, 35% to 40% are singletons; the top ten hold over 8.5%. The length of the CDR3 is 14 residues. V trimming: 4 bases; J trimming: 9 bases; junction bases outside the gene matches: 11. In germline, CDR1 is SQVTM, CDR2 ANQGSEA. Study results and limitations: The model forecast ophthalmopathy progression, reaching around 66% sensitivity and around 75% specificity.

The chain employs TRBV29-1 and TRBJ2-2; the match to TRBD1 covers 7 bases. The TCR originated in an adult man with Graves' hyperthyroidism. The material sequenced was peripheral blood or thyroid tissue (not recorded which). DNA for the CDR3: TGCAGCGTTGTTATACAGGGGAAGATGTGGGAGCTGTTTTTT. This encodes CSVVIQGKMWELFF.